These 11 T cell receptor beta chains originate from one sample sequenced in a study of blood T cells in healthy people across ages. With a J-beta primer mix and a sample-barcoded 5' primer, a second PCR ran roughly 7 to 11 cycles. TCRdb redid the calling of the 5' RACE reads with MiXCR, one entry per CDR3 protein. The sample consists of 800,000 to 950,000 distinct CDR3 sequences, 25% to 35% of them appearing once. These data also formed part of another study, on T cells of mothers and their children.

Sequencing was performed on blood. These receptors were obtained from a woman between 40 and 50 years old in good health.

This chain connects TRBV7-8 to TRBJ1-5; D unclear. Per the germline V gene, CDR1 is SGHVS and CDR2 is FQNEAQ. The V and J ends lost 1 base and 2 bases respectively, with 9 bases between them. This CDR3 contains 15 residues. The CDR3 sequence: CASSLELVRNQPQHF. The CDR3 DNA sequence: TGTGCCAGCAGCTTAGAATTGGTGCGCAATCAGCCCCAGCATTTT.

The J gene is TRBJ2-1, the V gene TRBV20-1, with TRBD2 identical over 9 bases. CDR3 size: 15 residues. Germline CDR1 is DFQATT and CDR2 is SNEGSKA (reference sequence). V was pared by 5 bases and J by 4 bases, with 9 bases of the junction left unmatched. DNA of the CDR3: TGCAGTGCTGGAATTCCGACTAGCGGATACAATGAGCAGTTCTTC. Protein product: CSAGIPTSGYNEQFF.

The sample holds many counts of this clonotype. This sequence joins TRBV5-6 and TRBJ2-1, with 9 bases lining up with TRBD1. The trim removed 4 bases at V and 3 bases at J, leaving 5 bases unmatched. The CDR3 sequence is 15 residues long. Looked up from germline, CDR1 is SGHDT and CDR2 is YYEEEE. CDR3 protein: CASSPRDRDYNEQFF. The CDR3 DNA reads TGTGCCAGCAGCCCCCGGGACAGGGACTACAATGAGCAGTTCTTC.

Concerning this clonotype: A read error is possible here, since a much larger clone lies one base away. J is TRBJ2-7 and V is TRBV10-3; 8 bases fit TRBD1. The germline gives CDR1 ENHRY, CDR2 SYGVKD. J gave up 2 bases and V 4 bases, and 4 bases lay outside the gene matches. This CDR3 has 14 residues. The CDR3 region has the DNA TGTGCCATCAGTGCGGGACAGGAACCCTACGAGCAGTACTTC. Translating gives CAISAGQEPYEQYF.

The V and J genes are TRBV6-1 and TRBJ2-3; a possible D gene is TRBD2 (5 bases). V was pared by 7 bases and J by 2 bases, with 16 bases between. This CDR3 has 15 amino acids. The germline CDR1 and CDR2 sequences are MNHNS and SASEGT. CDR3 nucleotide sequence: TGTGCCAGCATGTGGTGGGGAGTCACCACAGATACGCAGTATTTT. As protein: CASMWWGVTTDTQYF.

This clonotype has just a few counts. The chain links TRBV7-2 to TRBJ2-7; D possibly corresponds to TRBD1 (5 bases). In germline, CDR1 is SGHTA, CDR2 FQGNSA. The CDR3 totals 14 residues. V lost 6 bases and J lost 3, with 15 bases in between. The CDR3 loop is CASRPSQGGYEQYF. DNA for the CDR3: TGTGCCAGCAGACCGAGTCAGGGTGGCTACGAGCAGTACTTC.

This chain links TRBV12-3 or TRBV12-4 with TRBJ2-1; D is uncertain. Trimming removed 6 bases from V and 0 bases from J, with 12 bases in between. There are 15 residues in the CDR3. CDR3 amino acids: CASSQLRRSYNEQFF. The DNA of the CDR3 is TGTGCCAGCAGCCAGCTTCGACGCTCCTACAATGAGCAGTTCTTC.

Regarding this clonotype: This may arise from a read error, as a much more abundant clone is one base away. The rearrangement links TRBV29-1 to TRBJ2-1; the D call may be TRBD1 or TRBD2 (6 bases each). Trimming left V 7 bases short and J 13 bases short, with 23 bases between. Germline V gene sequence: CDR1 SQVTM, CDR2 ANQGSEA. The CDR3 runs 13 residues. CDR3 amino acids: CSGLGGHGETQFF. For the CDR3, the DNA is TGCAGCGGACTAGGGGGACATGGGGAGACCCAGTTCTTC.

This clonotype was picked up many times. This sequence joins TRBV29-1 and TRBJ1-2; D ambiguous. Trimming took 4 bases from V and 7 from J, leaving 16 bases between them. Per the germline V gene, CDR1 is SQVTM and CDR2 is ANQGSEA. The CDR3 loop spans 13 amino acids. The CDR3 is CSVVRGAESGYTF. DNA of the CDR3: TGCAGCGTTGTTCGGGGAGCCGAGTCTGGCTACACCTTC.

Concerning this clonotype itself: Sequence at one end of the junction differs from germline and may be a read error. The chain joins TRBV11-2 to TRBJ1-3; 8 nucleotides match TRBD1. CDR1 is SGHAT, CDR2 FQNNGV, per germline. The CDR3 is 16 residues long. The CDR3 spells CASSGNRGISGSTIYF. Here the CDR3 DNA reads TGTGCCAGCAGCGGCAACAGGGGGATCTCTGGAAGCACCATATATTTT.

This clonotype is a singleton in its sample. The CDR3 protein is CASSQGVTPGGWGYTF. CDR3 DNA: TGCGCCAGCAGCCAAGGGGTTACGCCAGGGGGTTGGGGCTACACCTTC. This chain connects TRBV4-3 to TRBJ1-2, with TRBD1 matching 7 bases. The V and J ends lost 1 base and 8 bases, in that order; junction bases with no gene match: 13. This CDR3 has 16 amino acids. The germline CDR1 and CDR2 sequences are LGHNA and YSLEER.